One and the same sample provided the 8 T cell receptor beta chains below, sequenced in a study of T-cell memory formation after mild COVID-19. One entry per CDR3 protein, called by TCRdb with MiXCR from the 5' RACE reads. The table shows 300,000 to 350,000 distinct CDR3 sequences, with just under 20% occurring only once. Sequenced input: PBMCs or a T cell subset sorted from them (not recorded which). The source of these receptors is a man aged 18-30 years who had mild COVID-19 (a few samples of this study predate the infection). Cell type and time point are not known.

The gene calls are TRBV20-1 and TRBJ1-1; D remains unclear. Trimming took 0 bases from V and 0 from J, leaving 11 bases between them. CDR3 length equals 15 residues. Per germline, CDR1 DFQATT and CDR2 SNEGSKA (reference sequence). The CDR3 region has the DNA TGCAGTGCTAGAGATCTTCGGAGCATGAACACTGAAGCTTTCTTT. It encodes CSARDLRSMNTEAFF.

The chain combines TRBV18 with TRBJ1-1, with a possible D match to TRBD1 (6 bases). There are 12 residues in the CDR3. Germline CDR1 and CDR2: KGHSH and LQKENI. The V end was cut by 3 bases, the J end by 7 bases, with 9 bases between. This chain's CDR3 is CASSPLQGEAFF. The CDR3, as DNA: TGTGCCAGCTCACCCCTACAGGGTGAAGCTTTCTTT.

CDR3 residues: CASSIRQGKAFF. CDR3 nucleotides: TGTGCCAGCAGTATCCGACAGGGGAAAGCTTTCTTT. This rearrangement joins TRBV6-1 to TRBJ1-1; 8 positions match TRBD1. Germline V gene lookup returns CDR1 MNHNS and CDR2 SASEGT. V gave up 5 bases and J gave up 9 bases; unmatched junction bases: 5. This CDR3 comprises 12 residues.

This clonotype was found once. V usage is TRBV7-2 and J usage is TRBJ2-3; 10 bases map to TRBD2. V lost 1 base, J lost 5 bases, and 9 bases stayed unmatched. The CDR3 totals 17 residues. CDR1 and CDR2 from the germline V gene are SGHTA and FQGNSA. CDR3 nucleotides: TGTGCCAGCAGCTTAGTCGCCATAGCGGGGGGTAGAGATACGCAGTATTTT. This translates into CASSLVAIAGGRDTQYF.

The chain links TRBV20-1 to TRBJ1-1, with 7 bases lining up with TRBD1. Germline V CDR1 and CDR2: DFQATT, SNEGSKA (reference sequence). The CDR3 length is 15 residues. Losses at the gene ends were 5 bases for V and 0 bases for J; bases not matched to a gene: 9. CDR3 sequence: CSAFSSTGLNTEAFF. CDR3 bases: TGCAGTGCTTTTAGTTCGACAGGGCTGAACACTGAAGCTTTCTTT.

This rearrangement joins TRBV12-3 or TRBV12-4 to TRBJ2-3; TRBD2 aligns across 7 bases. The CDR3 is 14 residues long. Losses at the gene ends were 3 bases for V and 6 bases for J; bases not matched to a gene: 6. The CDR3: CASSFRAGLDTQYF. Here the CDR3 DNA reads TGTGCCAGCAGTTTTCGAGCGGGGTTGGATACGCAGTATTTT.

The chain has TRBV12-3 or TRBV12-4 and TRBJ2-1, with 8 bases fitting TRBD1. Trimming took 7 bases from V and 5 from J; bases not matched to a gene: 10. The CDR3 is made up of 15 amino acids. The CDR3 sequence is CASIKTGGRDNEQFF. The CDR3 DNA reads TGTGCCAGCATAAAAACAGGGGGAAGGGACAATGAGCAGTTCTTC.

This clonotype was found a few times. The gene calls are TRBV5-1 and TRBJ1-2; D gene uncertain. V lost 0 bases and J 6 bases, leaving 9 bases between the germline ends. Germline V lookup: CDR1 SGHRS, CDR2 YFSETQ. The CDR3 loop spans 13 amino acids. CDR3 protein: CASSLGRADGYTF. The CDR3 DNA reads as TGCGCCAGCAGCTTGGGAAGGGCAGATGGCTACACCTTC.